This T cell receptor (beta chain) is drawn from a study of T cell responses to AZD1222 COVID-19 vaccine. TCRdb's copy holds only in-frame clones and misses some; the assay was immunoSEQ multiplex PCR. The repertoire holds fewer than 130,000 clones, with more than 85% as singletons. As concerns this clone: Its specificity is unknown.

Study findings and constraints: Among the donors, most were white British and more were female, and clonal diversity was possibly underestimated.

Unmatched junction bases numbered 5, after V lost 0 bases and J lost 0 bases. The CDR3 length is 17 residues. Germline-derived CDR1 and CDR2 are MNHEY and SVGEGT. This receptor was obtained from an adult in good health. This specimen consisted of peripheral blood, obtained on day 0 of AZD1222 vaccination. V is TRBV6-2 or TRBV6-3 and J is TRBJ2-7, with TRBD2 matching over 10 bases. The CDR3 spells CASSYSPSGGLSYEQYF. The CDR3, as DNA: TGTGCCAGCAGTTACTCGCCTAGCGGGGGACTCTCCTACGAGCAGTACTTC.